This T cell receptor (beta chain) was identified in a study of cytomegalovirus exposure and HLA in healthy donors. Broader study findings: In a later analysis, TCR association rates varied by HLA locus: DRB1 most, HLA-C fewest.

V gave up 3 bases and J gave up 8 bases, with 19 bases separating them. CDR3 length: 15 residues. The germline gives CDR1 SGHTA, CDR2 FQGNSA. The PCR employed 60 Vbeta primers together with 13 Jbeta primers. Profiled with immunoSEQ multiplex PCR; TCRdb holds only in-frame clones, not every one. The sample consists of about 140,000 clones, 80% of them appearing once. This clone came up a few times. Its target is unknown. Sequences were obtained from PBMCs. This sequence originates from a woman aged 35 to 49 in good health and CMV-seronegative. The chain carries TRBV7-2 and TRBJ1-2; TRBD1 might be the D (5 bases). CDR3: CASSFYSPPKGGYTF. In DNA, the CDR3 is TGTGCCAGCAGCTTCTATTCTCCACCGAAGGGGGGCTACACCTTC.